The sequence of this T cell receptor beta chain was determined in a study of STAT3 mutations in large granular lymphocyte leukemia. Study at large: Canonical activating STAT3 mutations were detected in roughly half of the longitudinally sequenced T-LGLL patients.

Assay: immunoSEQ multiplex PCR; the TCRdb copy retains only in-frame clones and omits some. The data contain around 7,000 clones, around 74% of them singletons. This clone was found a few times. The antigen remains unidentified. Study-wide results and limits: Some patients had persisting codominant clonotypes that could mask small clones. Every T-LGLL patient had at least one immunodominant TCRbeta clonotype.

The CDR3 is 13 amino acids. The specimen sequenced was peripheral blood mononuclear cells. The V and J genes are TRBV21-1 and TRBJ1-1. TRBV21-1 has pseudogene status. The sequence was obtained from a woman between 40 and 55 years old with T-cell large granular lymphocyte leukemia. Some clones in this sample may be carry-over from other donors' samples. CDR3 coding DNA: TGTGCCCTAGATCGTGTTACAGAGAGCGGAGCTTTCTTT. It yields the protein CALDRVTESGAFF.